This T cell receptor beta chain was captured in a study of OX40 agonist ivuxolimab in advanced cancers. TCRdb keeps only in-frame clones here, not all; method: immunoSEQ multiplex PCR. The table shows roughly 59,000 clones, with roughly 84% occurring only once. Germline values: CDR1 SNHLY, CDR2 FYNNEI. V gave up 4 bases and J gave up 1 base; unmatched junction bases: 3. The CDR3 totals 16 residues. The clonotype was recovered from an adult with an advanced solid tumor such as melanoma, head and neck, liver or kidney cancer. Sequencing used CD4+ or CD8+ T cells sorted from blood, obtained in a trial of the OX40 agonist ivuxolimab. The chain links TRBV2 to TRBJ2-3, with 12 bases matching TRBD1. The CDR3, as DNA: TGTGCCAGCAGTGGGGGGACAGGGGGCCGCACAGATACGCAGTATTTT. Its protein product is CASSGGTGGRTDTQYF.